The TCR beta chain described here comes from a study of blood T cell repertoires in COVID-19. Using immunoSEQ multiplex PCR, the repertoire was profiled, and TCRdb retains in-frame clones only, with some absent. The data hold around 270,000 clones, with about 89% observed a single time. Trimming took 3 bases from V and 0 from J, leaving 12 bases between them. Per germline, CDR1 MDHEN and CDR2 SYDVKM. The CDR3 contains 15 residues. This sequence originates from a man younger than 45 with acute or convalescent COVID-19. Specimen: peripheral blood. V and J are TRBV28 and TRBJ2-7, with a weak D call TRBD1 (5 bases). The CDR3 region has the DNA TGTGCCAGCAGTTTTTCTGGGCAGGGCTCCTACGAGCAGTACTTC. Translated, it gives CASSFSGQGSYEQYF. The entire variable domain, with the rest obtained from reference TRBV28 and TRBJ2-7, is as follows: DVKVTQSSRYLVKRTGEKVFLECVQDMDHENMFWYRQDPGLGLRLIYFSYDVKMKEKGDIPEGYSVSREKKERFSLILESASTNQTSMYLCASSFSGQGSYEQYFGPGTRLTVT.